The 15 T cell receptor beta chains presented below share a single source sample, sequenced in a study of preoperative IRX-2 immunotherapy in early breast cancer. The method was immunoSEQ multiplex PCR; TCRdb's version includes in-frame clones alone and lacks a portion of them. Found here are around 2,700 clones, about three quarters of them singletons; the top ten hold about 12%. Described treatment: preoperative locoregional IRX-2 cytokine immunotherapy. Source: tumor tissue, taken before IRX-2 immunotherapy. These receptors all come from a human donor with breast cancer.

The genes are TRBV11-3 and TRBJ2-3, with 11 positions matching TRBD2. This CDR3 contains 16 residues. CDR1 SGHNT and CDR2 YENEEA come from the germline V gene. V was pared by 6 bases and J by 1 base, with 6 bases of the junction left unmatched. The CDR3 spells CASSSPGLAGTDTQYF. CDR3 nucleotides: TGTGCCAGCAGTTCTCCGGGACTAGCGGGCACAGATACGCAGTATTTT.

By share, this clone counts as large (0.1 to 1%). CDR3 sequence (DNA): TGTGCCAGCAGTTTCGGGCTAGCGGGAGCGGGTGAGCAGTTCTTC. It codes for CASSFGLAGAGEQFF. The rearrangement uses TRBV28 and TRBJ2-1, with 10 bases lining up with TRBD2. The V and J ends lost 3 bases and 9 bases, in that order; junction bases with no gene match: 8. The CDR3 has 15 residues. Germline CDR1 and CDR2: MDHEN and SYDVKM.

For the CDR3, the DNA is TGTGCCAGCAGCAGTAGCGGGAGGACCCACAATGAGCAGTTCTTC. Translated, it gives CASSSSGRTHNEQFF. This chain connects TRBV11-3 to TRBJ2-1; 10 nucleotides align to TRBD2. The CDR3 totals 15 residues. J gave up 5 bases and V 5 bases, and 6 bases lay outside the gene matches. Germline CDR1 reads SGHNT; CDR2 reads YENEEA.

The CDR3 sequence is CASSSGPTGGEQFF. The CDR3 coding sequence is TGTGCCAGCAGCTCGGGACCTACAGGGGGTGAGCAGTTCTTC. The V and J genes are TRBV7-6 and TRBJ2-1, with 8 bases identical to TRBD1. The CDR3 runs 14 residues. The V gene's germline CDR1 is SGHVS and CDR2 FNYEAQ. The V gene end was trimmed by 4 bases and the J gene end by 9 bases; junction bases not matched to a gene: 8.

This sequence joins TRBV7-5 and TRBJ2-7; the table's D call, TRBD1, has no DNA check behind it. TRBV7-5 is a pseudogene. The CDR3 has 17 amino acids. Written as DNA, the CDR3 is TGTGCCAGCAGCTTAGGACAGGGAGTTTACTACTACTACGAGCAGTACTTC. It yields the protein CASSLGQGVYYYYEQYF.

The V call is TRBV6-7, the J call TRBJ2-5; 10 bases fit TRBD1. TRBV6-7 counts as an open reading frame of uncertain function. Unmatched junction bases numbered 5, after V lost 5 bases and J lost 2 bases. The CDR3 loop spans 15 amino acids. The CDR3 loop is CASSTGQGGQETQYF. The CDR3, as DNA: TGTGCCAGCAGTACCGGACAGGGGGGACAAGAGACCCAGTACTTC.

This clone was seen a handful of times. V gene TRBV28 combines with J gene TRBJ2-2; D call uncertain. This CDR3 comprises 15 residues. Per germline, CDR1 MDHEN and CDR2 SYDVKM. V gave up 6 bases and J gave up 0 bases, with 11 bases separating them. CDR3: CASSLGAPNTGELFF. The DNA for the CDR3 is TGTGCCAGCAGCCTAGGAGCCCCGAACACCGGGGAGCTGTTTTTT.

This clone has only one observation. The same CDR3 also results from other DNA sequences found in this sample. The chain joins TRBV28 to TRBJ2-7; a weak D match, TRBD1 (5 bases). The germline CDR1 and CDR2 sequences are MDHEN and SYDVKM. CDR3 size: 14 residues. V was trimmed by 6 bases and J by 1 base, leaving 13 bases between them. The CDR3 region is CASSPRTGSYEQYF. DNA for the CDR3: TGTGCCAGCAGCCCCCGAACAGGTTCCTACGAGCAGTACTTC.

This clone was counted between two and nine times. CDR3 loop: CASSYGGQNTEAFF. The CDR3 DNA sequence: TGTGCCAGCAGTTACGGGGGGCAGAACACTGAAGCTTTCTTT. The chain combines TRBV6-8 with TRBJ1-1, with a possible D match to TRBD1 (6 bases). This CDR3 has 14 residues. Germline values: CDR1 MNHGY, CDR2 SAAAGT. The V and J ends lost 2 bases and 1 base respectively, with 8 bases between them.

The CDR3 sequence: CASSLHGSGQPQHF. The CDR3 region has the DNA TGTGCCAGCAGTTTACATGGGAGCGGTCAGCCCCAGCATTTT. The rearrangement uses TRBV28 and TRBJ1-5; D not certain. This CDR3 is built from 14 residues. V was pared by 2 bases and J by 6 bases, with 11 bases between. Germline lookup yields CDR1 MDHEN and CDR2 SYDVKM.

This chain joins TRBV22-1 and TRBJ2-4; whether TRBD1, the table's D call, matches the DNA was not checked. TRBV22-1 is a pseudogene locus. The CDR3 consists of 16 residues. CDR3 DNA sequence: TGTGCCACCAGTGATCCCCGTTCCGGGACAGAAAACATTCAGTACTTC. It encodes CATSDPRSGTENIQYF.

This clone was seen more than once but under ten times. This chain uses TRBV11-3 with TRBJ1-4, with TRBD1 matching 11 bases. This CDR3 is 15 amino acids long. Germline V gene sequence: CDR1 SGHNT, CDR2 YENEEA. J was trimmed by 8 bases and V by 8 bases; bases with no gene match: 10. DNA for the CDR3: TGTGCCAGCTCGGACAGGGGGCGCTCGGTGGAAAAACTGTTTTTT. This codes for CASSDRGRSVEKLFF.

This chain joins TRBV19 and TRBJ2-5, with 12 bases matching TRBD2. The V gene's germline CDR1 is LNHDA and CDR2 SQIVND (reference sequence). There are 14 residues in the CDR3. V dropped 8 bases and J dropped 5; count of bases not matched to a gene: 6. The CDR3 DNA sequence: TGTGCCAGTTCGACTAGCGGGAGTAGTGAGACCCAGTACTTC. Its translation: CASSTSGSSETQYF.

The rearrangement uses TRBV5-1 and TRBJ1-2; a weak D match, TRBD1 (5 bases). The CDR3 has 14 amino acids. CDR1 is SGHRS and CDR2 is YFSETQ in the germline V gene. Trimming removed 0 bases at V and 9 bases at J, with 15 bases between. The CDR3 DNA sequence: TGCGCCAGCAGCTTGGCCGTGGGACCCGGCAGCTACACCTTC. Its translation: CASSLAVGPGSYTF.

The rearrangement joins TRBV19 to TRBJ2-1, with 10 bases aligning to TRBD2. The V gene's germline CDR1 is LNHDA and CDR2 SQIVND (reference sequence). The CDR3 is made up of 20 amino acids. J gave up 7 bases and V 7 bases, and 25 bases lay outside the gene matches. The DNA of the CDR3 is TGTGCCAGTACCCCAGTATGGGCAGGGGGCGCAGCTAGCGGGAGAAATGAGCAGTTCTTC. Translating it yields CASTPVWAGGAASGRNEQFF.